A selection of T cell receptor beta chains follows, all from one sample in a study of T cell responses to AZD1222 COVID-19 vaccine. The table came from immunoSEQ multiplex PCR; TCRdb's copy has only in-frame clones and leaves some out. The sample has around 150,000 clones; around 94% are singletons. The source material was peripheral blood, sampled on day 0 of AZD1222 vaccination. The origin of the receptors is an adult in good health. Both conserved end residues are part of each CDR3.

TRBV9 CASSPGRESGGYTF
TRBV6-5 CASSYARPYQETQYF
TRBV27 CASSLRTLDEQFF
TRBV5-4 CASSLPGIPGELFF
TRBV7-2 CASSLYRGKGYGYTF
TRBV10-1 CASLTGAGYEQYF
TRBV27 CASSSPLRGPLHF
TRBV7-9 CASRLGTGSYNEQFF
TRBV2 CASSFSYRETEAFF
TRBV18 CASSPAGGGEQYF
TRBV20-1 CSASQAGEQFF
TRBV7-9 CASSLQESYEQYF
TRBV13 CASTVIDDDRTRNYGYTF
TRBV5-1 CASSLSRGPTEAFF
TRBV5-1 CASSLGQGQYNEQFF
TRBV14 CASSQALMNTEAFF
TRBV19 CASSIPLAGSYNEQFF
TRBV5-1 CASSLRQGETQYF
TRBV6-1 CASSEGSENTEAFF
TRBV3-1/TRBV3-2 CASSSQTGYTEAFF
TRBV2 CASKWGQATYEQYF
TRBV5-4 CASSQGFSNEKLFF
TRBV25-1 CASSELLAGIWEQYF
TRBV5-4 CASNRQGDTEAFF
TRBV5-5 CASTLGGAVGHGEQFF
TRBV6-5 CASSKHGLNTEAFF
TRBV10-1 CASSDIRQGNTEAFF
TRBV28 CASSSTGTLTQHF
TRBV28 CASKTGFHEKLFF
TRBV12-3/TRBV12-4 CASSSLETQYF
TRBV18 CASSPGGARTDTQYF
TRBV19 CASLGPTDTQYF
TRBV11-2 CASSLRDRRDTF
TRBV7-3 CASSSTPKNTGELFF
TRBV9 CASSVGGRVAGNTIYF
TRBV6-6 CASSRTGVHTDTQYF
TRBV5-1 CASSKGDSNTGELFF
TRBV19 CASSDAGRRTDTQYF
TRBV29-1 CSVGQGGGYNEQFF
TRBV12-3/TRBV12-4 CASSLSNRNEAFF
TRBV21-1 CASSKYSGELFF
TRBV6-6 CASSFGGGTEAFF
TRBV18 CASSPGGQPQHF
TRBV5-6 CASTPPSGINEQFF